These 14 T cell receptor beta chains share one sample of origin, sequenced in a study of blood T cell repertoires in COVID-19. TCRdb's copy holds only in-frame clones and misses some; the assay was immunoSEQ multiplex PCR. This sample has roughly 100,000 clones, with about nine tenths found just once. Material for sequencing was peripheral blood. All receptors come from a man aged 45 to 65 with acute or convalescent COVID-19.

V is TRBV19 and J is TRBJ2-3, with a possible D match to TRBD2 (6 bases). The V gene's germline CDR1 is LNHDA and CDR2 SQIVND (reference sequence). CDR3 length: 16 residues. Trimming cost V 5 bases and J 2 bases, with 17 bases left between them. CDR3 amino acids: CASSSRGDSHTDTQYF. CDR3 sequence (DNA): TGTGCCAGTAGTTCCAGAGGGGACTCTCACACAGATACGCAGTATTTT. Using reference TRBV19 and TRBJ2-3 for the parts outside the CDR3, the full variable domain is DGGITQSPKYLFRKEGQNVTLSCEQNLNHDAMYWYRQDPGQGLRLIYYSQIVNDFQKGDIAEGYSVSREKKESFPLTVTSAQKNPTAFYLCASSSRGDSHTDTQYFGPGTRLTVL.

This chain links TRBV12-3 or TRBV12-4 with TRBJ2-2, with 7 bases fitting TRBD1. The CDR3 contains 13 residues. V lost 6 bases, J lost 5 bases, and 3 bases stayed unmatched. The CDR3 sequence is CASREQGTGELFF. The CDR3 DNA reads as TGTGCCAGCAGAGAACAGGGGACCGGGGAGCTGTTTTTT.

The gene calls are TRBV29-1 and TRBJ2-3, with unresolved D. V shed 2 bases and J shed 2 bases, with 5 bases lying between them. Germline V lookup: CDR1 SQVTM, CDR2 ANQGSEA. The CDR3 extends over 12 amino acids. The CDR3 DNA follows: TGCAGCGTTGAATTACTCACAGATACGCAGTATTTT. Residues: CSVELLTDTQYF.

This clone was seen a single time. V usage is TRBV5-1 and J usage is TRBJ2-7, with D uncertain. This CDR3 region has 14 residues. The V and J ends lost 0 bases and 11 bases respectively, with 18 bases between them. Germline loops: CDR1 SGHRS, CDR2 YFSETQ. The CDR3 is CASSLDYPPLKEYF. The CDR3 nucleotides read TGCGCCAGCAGCTTGGACTATCCCCCCTTAAAGGAGTACTTC.

This clone was seen a single time. Written as DNA, the CDR3 is TGCGCCAGCAGCCAAGGCGGAGGGGCTGGAAACACCATATATTTT. It codes for CASSQGGGAGNTIYF. This rearrangement joins TRBV4-1 to TRBJ1-3, with a possible D match to TRBD1 (5 bases). This CDR3 has 15 amino acids. Trimming took off 1 base at V and 2 bases at J, with 9 bases between the two ends. Germline CDR1 MGHRA, CDR2 YSYEKL.

This rearrangement joins TRBV9 to TRBJ2-1; 10 nucleotides align to TRBD2. V trimming: 0 bases; J trimming: 6 bases; junction bases outside the gene matches: 12. This CDR3 spans 18 amino acids. In germline, CDR1 is SGDLS, CDR2 YYNGEE. CDR3 DNA: TGTGCCAGCAGCGTAGCACCTAGCGGGAGTCATAGGGGCAATGAGCAGTTCTTC. It codes for CASSVAPSGSHRGNEQFF.

The rearrangement joins TRBV28 to TRBJ2-1, with TRBD2 as a possible D gene (6 bases). There are 15 residues in the CDR3. The V gene lost 6 bases and the J gene lost 6 bases, with 18 bases spanning the gap. Germline CDR1 reads MDHEN; CDR2 reads SYDVKM. In nucleotides, the CDR3 is TGTGCCAGCAGACCTATAAGGATTAGCGGCAATGAGCAGTTCTTC. Protein: CASRPIRISGNEQFF. Filled out from reference TRBV28 and TRBJ2-1, the complete variable domain reads DVKVTQSSRYLVKRTGEKVFLECVQDMDHENMFWYRQDPGLGLRLIYFSYDVKMKEKGDIPEGYSVSREKKERFSLILESASTNQTSMYLCASRPIRISGNEQFFGPGTRLTVL.

The V gene is TRBV15, the J gene TRBJ2-2; 9 nucleotides align to TRBD2. Germline V lookup: CDR1 LNHNV, CDR2 YYDKDF (reference sequence). The V and J ends lost 1 base and 6 bases, in that order; junction bases with no gene match: 6. The CDR3 is made up of 16 amino acids. The CDR3: CATSRVGGRGAGELFF. DNA for the CDR3: TGTGCCACCAGCAGAGTTGGCGGGAGGGGCGCCGGGGAGCTGTTTTTT.

The chain carries TRBV7-8 and TRBJ1-1; weak D call: TRBD1 (6 bases). V was trimmed by 7 bases and J by 1 base, leaving 13 bases between them. Germline V CDR1 and CDR2: SGHVS, FQNEAQ. The CDR3 extends over 14 amino acids. For the CDR3, the DNA is TGTGCCAGCACCCTAGGGGGAGAGAACACTGAAGCTTTCTTT. It codes for CASTLGGENTEAFF.

The chain has TRBV29-1 and TRBJ2-1; 10 nucleotides match TRBD1. The germline gives CDR1 SQVTM, CDR2 ANQGSEA. The V segment lost 4 bases and the J segment 2 bases; nucleotides outside the gene matches: 5. The CDR3 has 15 residues. CDR3 nucleotides: TGCAGCGTTGGACAGGGGGCAGGGACCTACAATGAGCAGTTCTTC. Its protein is CSVGQGAGTYNEQFF.

The chain recombines TRBV12-3 or TRBV12-4 with TRBJ1-1, with TRBD1 matching 10 bases. The junction had 3 bases not matched to a gene; V was cut back by 6 bases and J by 5 bases. This CDR3 has 13 residues. CDR3 amino acids: CASRGQGRTEAFF. DNA of the CDR3: TGTGCCAGCAGGGGACAGGGGCGTACTGAAGCTTTCTTT.

DNA of the CDR3: TGTGCCAGCAGCGGAGCCGCGGGGAGCACCGGGGAGCTGTTTTTT. It encodes CASSGAAGSTGELFF. J is TRBJ2-2 and V is TRBV9; D might be TRBD2 (6 bases). This CDR3 contains 15 residues. Germline CDR1 and CDR2: SGDLS and YYNGEE. V lost 3 bases and J 4 bases, leaving 13 bases between the germline ends.

The V gene is TRBV7-9, the J gene TRBJ2-7; TRBD1 aligns across 10 bases. The CDR3 is made up of 13 amino acids. Germline CDR1 and CDR2: SEHNR and FQNEAQ (reference sequence). V trimming: 5 bases; J trimming: 6 bases; junction bases outside the gene matches: 4. The CDR3 DNA sequence: TGTGCCAGCAGCATCGACAGGGGGCGCGAGCAGTACTTC. Protein: CASSIDRGREQYF. Using reference TRBV7-9 and TRBJ2-7 for the parts outside the CDR3, the full variable domain is DTGVSQNPRHKITKRGQNVTFRCDPISEHNRLYWYRQTLGQGPEFLTYFQNEAQLEKSRLLSDRFSAERPKGSFSTLEIQRTEQGDSAMYLCASSIDRGREQYFGPGTRLTVT.

The rearrangement uses TRBV10-3 and TRBJ2-3; tentative D call: TRBD2 (5 bases). Germline CDR1 ENHRY, CDR2 SYGVKD. Trimming cost V 3 bases and J 4 bases, with 20 bases left between them. This CDR3 is 17 amino acids long. The DNA for the CDR3 is TGTGCCATCAGTGAAAGGTGGTCTCGGGAATCCTCAGATACGCAGTATTTT. Encoded protein: CAISERWSRESSDTQYF.